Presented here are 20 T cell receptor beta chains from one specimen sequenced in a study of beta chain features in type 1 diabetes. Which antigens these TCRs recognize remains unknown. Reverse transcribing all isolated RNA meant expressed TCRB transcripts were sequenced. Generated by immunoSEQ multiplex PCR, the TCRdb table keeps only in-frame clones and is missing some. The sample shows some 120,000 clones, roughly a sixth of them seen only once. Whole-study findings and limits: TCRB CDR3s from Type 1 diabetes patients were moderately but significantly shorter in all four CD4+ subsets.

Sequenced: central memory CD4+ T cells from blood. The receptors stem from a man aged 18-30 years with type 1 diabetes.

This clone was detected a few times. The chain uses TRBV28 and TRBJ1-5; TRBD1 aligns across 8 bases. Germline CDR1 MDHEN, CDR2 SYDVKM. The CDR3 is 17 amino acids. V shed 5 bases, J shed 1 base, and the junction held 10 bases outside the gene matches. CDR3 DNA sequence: TGTGCCAGCAGTATCAACATGGACAGGGAAAGCAATCAGCCCCAGCATTTT. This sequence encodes CASSINMDRESNQPQHF.

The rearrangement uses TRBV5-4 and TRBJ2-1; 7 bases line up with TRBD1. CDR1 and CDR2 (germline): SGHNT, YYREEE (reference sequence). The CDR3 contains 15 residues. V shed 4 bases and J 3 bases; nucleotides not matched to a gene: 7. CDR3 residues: CASSTGQNDYNEQFF. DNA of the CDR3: TGTGCCAGCAGCACGGGACAGAACGACTACAATGAGCAGTTCTTC.

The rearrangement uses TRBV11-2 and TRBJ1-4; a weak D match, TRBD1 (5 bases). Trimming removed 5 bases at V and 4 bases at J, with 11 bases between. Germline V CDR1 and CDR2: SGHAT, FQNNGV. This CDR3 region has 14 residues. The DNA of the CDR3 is TGTGCCAGCAGCCTGGGGACGGTTAATGAAAAACTGTTTTTT. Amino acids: CASSLGTVNEKLFF.

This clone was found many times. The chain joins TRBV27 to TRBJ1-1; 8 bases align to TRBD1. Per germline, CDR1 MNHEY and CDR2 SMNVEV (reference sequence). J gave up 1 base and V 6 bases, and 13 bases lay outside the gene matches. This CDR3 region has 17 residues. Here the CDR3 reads CASRLRGTGTGNTEAFF. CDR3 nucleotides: TGTGCCAGCAGACTAAGGGGTACCGGGACAGGGAACACTGAAGCTTTCTTT.

In nucleotides, the CDR3 is TGCGCCAGCAGCCAGGATACAGGGGCTAGCAATCAGCCCCAGCATTTT. As protein: CASSQDTGASNQPQHF. V gene TRBV4-3 combines with J gene TRBJ1-5, with 7 positions matching TRBD1. The length of the CDR3 is 16 residues. Losses at the gene ends were 3 bases for V and 0 bases for J; bases not matched to a gene: 5. Germline loops: CDR1 LGHNA, CDR2 YSLEER.

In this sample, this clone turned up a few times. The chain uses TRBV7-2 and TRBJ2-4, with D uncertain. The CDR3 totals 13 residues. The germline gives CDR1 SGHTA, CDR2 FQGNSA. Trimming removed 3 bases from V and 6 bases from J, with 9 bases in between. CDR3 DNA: TGTGCCAGCAGCTTGAGTGGTAGAAACATTCAGTACTTC. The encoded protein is CASSLSGRNIQYF.

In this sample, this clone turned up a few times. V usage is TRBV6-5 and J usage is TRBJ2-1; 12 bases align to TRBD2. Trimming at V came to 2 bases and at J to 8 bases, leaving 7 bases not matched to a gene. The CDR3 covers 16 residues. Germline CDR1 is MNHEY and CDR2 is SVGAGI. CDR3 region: CASSYIWTSGIHEQFF. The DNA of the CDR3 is TGTGCCAGCAGTTACATCTGGACTAGCGGGATCCATGAGCAGTTCTTC.

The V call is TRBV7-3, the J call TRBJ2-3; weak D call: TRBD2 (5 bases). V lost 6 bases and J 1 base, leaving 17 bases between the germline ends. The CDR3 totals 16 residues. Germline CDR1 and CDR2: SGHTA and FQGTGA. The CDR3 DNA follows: TGTGCCAGCAGGAAAAGCGGCCGAATGGGCACAGATACGCAGTATTTT. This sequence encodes CASRKSGRMGTDTQYF.

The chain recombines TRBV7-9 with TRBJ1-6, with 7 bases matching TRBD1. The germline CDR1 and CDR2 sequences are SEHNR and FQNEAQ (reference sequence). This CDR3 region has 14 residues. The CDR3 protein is CAGQESSYNSPLHF. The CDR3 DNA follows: TGTGCTGGACAGGAGAGCTCCTATAATTCACCCCTCCACTTT.

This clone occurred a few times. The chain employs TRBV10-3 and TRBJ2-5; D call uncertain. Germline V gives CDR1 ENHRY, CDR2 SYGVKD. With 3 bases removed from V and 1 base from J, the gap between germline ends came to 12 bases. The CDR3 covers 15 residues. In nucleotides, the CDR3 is TGTGCCATCAGTGAAACCTTGACCCTCCAAGAGACCCAGTACTTC. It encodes CAISETLTLQETQYF.

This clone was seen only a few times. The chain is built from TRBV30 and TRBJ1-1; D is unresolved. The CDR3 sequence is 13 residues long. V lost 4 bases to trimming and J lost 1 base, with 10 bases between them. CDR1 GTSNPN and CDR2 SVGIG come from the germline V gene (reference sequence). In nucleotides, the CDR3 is TGTGCCTGGACTAGATCACAGAACACTGAAGCTTTCTTT. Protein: CAWTRSQNTEAFF.

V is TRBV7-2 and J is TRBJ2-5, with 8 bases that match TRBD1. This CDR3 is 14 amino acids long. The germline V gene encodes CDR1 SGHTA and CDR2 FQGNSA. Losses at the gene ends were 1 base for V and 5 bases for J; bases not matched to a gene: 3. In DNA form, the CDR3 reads TGTGCCAGCAGCTTAGGGACAGGGTATGAGACCCAGTACTTC. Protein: CASSLGTGYETQYF.

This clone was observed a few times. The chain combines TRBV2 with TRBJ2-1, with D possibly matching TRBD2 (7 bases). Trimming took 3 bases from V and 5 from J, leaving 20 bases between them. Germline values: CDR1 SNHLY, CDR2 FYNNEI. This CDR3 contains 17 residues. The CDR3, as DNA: TGTGCCAGCAGTGAGTCAGGGGCGAACGCGGGGGACAATGAGCAGTTCTTC. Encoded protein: CASSESGANAGDNEQFF.

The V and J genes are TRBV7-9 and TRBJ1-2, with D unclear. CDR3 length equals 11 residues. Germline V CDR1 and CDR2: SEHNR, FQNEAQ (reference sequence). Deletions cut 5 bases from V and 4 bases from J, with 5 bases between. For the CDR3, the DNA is TGTGCCAGCAGCGTCGGCTATGGCTACACCTTC. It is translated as CASSVGYGYTF.

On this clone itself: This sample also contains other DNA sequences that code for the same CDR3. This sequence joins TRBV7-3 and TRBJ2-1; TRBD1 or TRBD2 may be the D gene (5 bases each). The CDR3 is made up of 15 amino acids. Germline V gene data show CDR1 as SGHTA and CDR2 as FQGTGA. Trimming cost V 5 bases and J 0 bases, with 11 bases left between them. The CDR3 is CASSVSGSSYNEQFF. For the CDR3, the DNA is TGTGCCAGCAGCGTATCAGGGAGCTCCTACAATGAGCAGTTCTTC.

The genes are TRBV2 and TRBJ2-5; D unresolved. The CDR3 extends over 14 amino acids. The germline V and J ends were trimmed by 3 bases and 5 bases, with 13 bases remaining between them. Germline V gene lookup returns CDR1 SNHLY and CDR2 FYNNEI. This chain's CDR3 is CASSESHVGETQYF. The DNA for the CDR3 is TGTGCCAGCAGTGAGTCCCACGTGGGGGAGACCCAGTACTTC.

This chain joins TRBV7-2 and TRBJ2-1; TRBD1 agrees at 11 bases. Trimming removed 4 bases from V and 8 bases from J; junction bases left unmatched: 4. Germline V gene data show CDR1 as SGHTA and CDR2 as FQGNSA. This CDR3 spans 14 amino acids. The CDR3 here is CASSSGQGAHEQFF. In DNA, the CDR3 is TGTGCCAGCAGCTCAGGACAGGGGGCACATGAGCAGTTCTTC.

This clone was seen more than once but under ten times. The CDR3 loop is CASSSSRGETQYF. The CDR3 bases are TGTGCCAGCAGCTCATCCAGGGGAGAGACCCAGTACTTC. The chain combines TRBV7-3 with TRBJ2-5; tentatively, D is TRBD1 (6 bases). Germline CDR1 reads SGHTA; CDR2 reads FQGTGA. V dropped 4 bases and J dropped 4 bases, with 10 bases sitting between them. This CDR3 spans 13 amino acids.

The CDR3 loop is CASSVSGLNTEAFF. CDR3 nucleotide sequence: TGTGCCAGCAGTGTATCTGGACTGAACACTGAAGCTTTCTTT. The V call is TRBV6-1, the J call TRBJ1-1; no clear D gene. The CDR3 runs to 14 residues. Germline V gene lookup returns CDR1 MNHNS and CDR2 SASEGT. Trimming removed 4 bases at V and 0 bases at J, with 9 bases between.

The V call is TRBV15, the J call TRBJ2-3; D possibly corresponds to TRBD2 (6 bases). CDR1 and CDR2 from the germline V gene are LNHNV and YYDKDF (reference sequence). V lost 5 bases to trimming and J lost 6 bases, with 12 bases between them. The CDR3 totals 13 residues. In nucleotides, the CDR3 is TGTGCCACCAGCTGGAGGGAGTTCGATACGCAGTATTTT. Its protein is CATSWREFDTQYF.